Listed here is a single T cell receptor beta chain. Its binding antigen is unknown. In this CDR3 the conserved last residue, phenylalanine or tryptophan, is missing, so a read error is likely. This sample is drawn from a study of tumor-infiltrating lymphocytes in primary liver carcinoma (dated by TCRdb to about 2017). Study-level background: The five patients, three men and two women aged 30 to 69 years, had hepatocellular carcinoma (four) or combined HCC and intrahepatic cholangiocarcinoma (one). The tumors of the five patients were staged as T1-T3 N0M0, with maximum diameters ranging from roughly 4 to 11 cm. Each sample produced roughly 3.5 to 7.13 million productive TCRbeta reads, and read depth showed no significant difference between tissue types. TCRbeta repertoire sequencing, expression microarrays and whole-exome sequencing were combined in the study across five regions of each liver tumor, with adjacent normal tissue and blood also included. A total of approximately 35 specimens from 5 patients, comprising about 25 tumor regions, 5 adjacent noncancerous liver tissues and 5 peripheral blood samples, were covered by TCRbeta repertoire sequencing. Agilent mRNA microarray profiling was performed on the roughly 25 tumor region samples to relate TCRbeta repertoire diversity to the local molecular phenotype. High reproducibility was observed for the technical replicate repertoires, with mean shared-clone rates near 0.89 and correlation coefficients above 0.98.

The germline V gene yields SGHAT for CDR1 and FQNNGV for CDR2. Termini included, the CDR3 measures 12 amino acids. The retained sequence is limited to the CDR3, 36 bases, with the frame set at the first base. Without any cell sorting, total RNA and DNA were extracted together from around 20-30 mg of bulk tissue using the AllPrep DNA/RNA mini kit. About five patients with histopathologically diagnosed primary liver carcinoma underwent surgical resection in China between November 2015 and March 2016. Patients had chronic HBV infection and were treatment-naive at sampling. Each tumor was sampled at five spatially separated regions: the tumor centre plus the superior, inferior, left-lateral and right-lateral poles. Histological examination found more than 90% viable tumor cells in every tumor sample. Fresh tumor and adjacent tissue pieces were bisected, with one half stored in RNAlater at -80 degrees C and the other half sent for histology.

Study-wide conclusions, independent of this receptor: Only about 8-24% of top clones were present in all five regions of a tumor, suggesting spatial heterogeneity of tumor-infiltrating T cells. The study included only five patients, and the authors note findings should be validated in a larger study. Consistent with antigen-driven expansion, pairs of tumor regions showed higher repertoire overlap (mean roughly 35%) than either tumor-adjacent pairs (about 17%) or tumor-blood pairs (roughly 15%). Only the TCR beta chain was sequenced, which likely underestimates true repertoire diversity because unpaired alpha chains were not captured. Because the samples were bulk and unsorted, CD4+ and CD8+ T cell repertoires could not be compared. Compared with blood, tumors had a significantly larger share of the repertoire taken up by the top 250 clones (p = 0.039).

A constant-region primer and ProtoScript II reverse transcriptase were used to reverse-transcribe TCRbeta-specific cDNA from 500 ng total RNA. The TCRbeta libraries were prepared through three rounds of nested multiplex PCR following a slightly modified ARM-PCR procedure. Multiplex TRBV1-TRBV30 forward primers and a Cbeta reverse primer were used in the first two PCR rounds, each of which was run for about 10 cycles. Sample barcodes and Illumina adapters were attached in a final 25-cycle PCR using Deep VentR polymerase. Before sequencing, amplicons of 200-500 bp were gel-purified using a QIAquick gel extraction kit. TCRbeta amplicons were sequenced on an Illumina HiSeq 2500 with 250-bp paired-end reads. Processing in the source paper ran as follows. To recover full CDR3 sequences, reads were quality-trimmed using Trimmomatic v0.33 and paired reads were then merged using FLASH v1.2.11. V, D and J germline segments were assigned to the rearranged TCRbeta sequences using MiGEC v1.2.1b. VDJtools v1.0.0 computed clonotype statistics and Shannon-Wiener diversity indices. To reduce sampling bias, subsequent analyses other than the diversity analysis used only the 250 most abundant clonotypes in each sample. TCRdb reran the public reads through fastp at Q25 and MiXCR, keeping productive beta chains. Under each unique CDR3 protein, matching rows form one entry showing the most common genes and DNA. V and J calls and clone size were set by TCRdb, not the authors. The sample includes 95,000 to 100,000 distinct CDR3 sequences, with around two thirds observed a single time. Clones ranked in the top ten supply roughly 12% of the sample.

The chain is made from TRBV11-2 and TRBJ2-3; tentative D gene TRBD2, with 5 bases matching. The sample consisted of liver tumor tissue from sampling region 2. What the cell subset or site label conveys for this sample: tumor region T2, inferior pole. The clonotype comes from a woman in her fifties or sixties with primary liver carcinoma and hepatitis B virus infection. CDR3 loop: CASSLGGDTQYL. The nucleotide sequence is given as TGTGCCAGTAGCTTAGGAGGAGATACGCAGTATTTG.